This entry lists 18 T cell receptor beta chains sequenced from one sample in a study of T cell therapy after organ transplantation. Method: immunoSEQ multiplex PCR; TCRdb's copy keeps in-frame clones and lacks some. This table holds 20,000 or so clones, over 75% found once. Their recognized antigens are unknown. The time point: 4-8 weeks after completion of therapy. The sample consisted of CD8+ T cells from blood, taken after autologous CMV-specific T cell therapy. The receptor source for this set is a human patient who had received a solid organ transplant and had CMV disease. A subset of T cells may come from the graft donor.

The V call is TRBV7-6, the J call TRBJ2-7, with TRBD2 as a possible D gene (6 bases). V shed 5 bases and J shed 6 bases, with 23 bases lying between them. Per germline, CDR1 SGHVS and CDR2 FNYEAQ. The CDR3 spans 16 residues. DNA of the CDR3: TGTGCCAGCAGCATTTACCCCCCCACTAGGGGAGGCGAGCAGTACTTC. This gives the protein CASSIYPPTRGGEQYF. Variable domain in full (rest from reference TRBV7-6 and TRBJ2-7): GAGVSQSPRYKVTKRGQDVALRCDPISGHVSLYWYRQALGQGPEFLTYFNYEAQQDKSGLPNDRFSAERPEGSISTLTIQRTEQRDSAMYRCASSIYPPTRGGEQYFGPGTRLTVT.

About this clone: The junction departs from the called germline gene at one end, perhaps through a read error. The V gene is TRBV7-9, the J gene TRBJ1-2; D not resolved. CDR1 is SEHNR and CDR2 is FQNEAQ in the germline V gene (reference sequence). The CDR3 loop spans 13 amino acids. Here the CDR3 DNA reads TGTGCCAGCAGCTTAGTTGAGGCGAATGGCTACGCCTTC. This codes for CASSLVEANGYAF.

CDR3 in DNA: TGTGCCAGCAGTTTTACAGGGGGCTTCGGTGAAGCTTTCTTT. Protein: CASSFTGGFGEAFF. The genes are TRBV27 and TRBJ1-1; 9 nucleotides match TRBD1. The CDR3 has 14 amino acids. Germline V gene lookup returns CDR1 MNHEY and CDR2 SMNVEV (reference sequence). V shed 3 bases and J 7 bases; nucleotides not matched to a gene: 6.

The chain carries TRBV6-5 and TRBJ2-5, with a tentative D call TRBD2 (5 bases). V dropped 2 bases and J dropped 5 bases, with 18 bases sitting between them. CDR3 size: 16 residues. Germline CDR1 reads MNHEY; CDR2 reads SVGAGI. The CDR3 spells CASSYISSRPGETQYF. In nucleotides, the CDR3 is TGTGCCAGCAGTTACATTTCTAGCAGGCCGGGGGAGACCCAGTACTTC.

This chain links TRBV30 with TRBJ2-7; D call uncertain. Per the germline V gene, CDR1 is GTSNPN and CDR2 is SVGIG (reference sequence). The CDR3 length is 12 residues. With 1 base removed from V and 6 bases from J, the gap between germline ends came to 10 bases. The CDR3 nucleotides read TGTGCCTGGAGTGCTAGTGCGTCCGAGCAGTACTTC. Translation: CAWSASASEQYF.

This chain joins TRBV27 and TRBJ2-1; possibly TRBD2 for D (6 bases). The V gene lost 3 bases and the J gene lost 5 bases, with 20 bases spanning the gap. Germline V lookup: CDR1 MNHEY, CDR2 SMNVEV (reference sequence). The CDR3 runs 17 residues. CDR3 amino acids: CASSFSLGGLGHNEQFF. CDR3 bases: TGTGCCAGCAGTTTTAGCCTGGGGGGACTGGGGCACAATGAGCAGTTCTTC.

The chain joins TRBV14 to TRBJ2-7; 7 positions match TRBD2. This CDR3 region has 15 residues. CDR1 SGHDN and CDR2 FVKESK come from the germline V gene. V lost 0 bases to trimming and J lost 6 bases; unmatched junction nucleotides: 8. The DNA of the CDR3 is TGTGCCAGCAGCCAAGACCCCATGGGGGGGGGCGAGCAGTACTTC. This encodes CASSQDPMGGGEQYF.

This rearrangement joins TRBV6-6 to TRBJ2-7; 8 nucleotides align to TRBD1. The CDR3 contains 14 residues. Trimming cost V 2 bases and J 2 bases; bases outside gene matches: 2. The germline V gene encodes CDR1 MNHNY and CDR2 SVGAGI (reference sequence). The CDR3 DNA reads TGTGCCAGCAGTTACGAGACAGGGGCCTACGAGCAGTACTTC. Its translation: CASSYETGAYEQYF.

The rearrangement joins TRBV4-2 to TRBJ2-7, with 7 bases aligning to TRBD1. The junction had 6 bases not matched to a gene; V was cut back by 0 bases and J by 4 bases. The germline V gene has CDR1 LGHNA and CDR2 YNFKEQ. CDR3 length equals 15 residues. The CDR3 region is CASSQEAQGEYEQYF. In nucleotides, the CDR3 is TGTGCCAGCAGCCAAGAGGCGCAGGGGGAGTACGAGCAGTACTTC.

This clone appeared a single time. CDR3 sequence reads: CASTLGRLGLFNTGELFF. In DNA form, the CDR3 reads TGTGCCAGCACCCTAGGTCGGTTAGGGCTATTCAACACCGGGGAGCTGTTTTTT. The gene calls are TRBV7-9 and TRBJ2-2; D gene uncertain. Trimming left V 7 bases short and J 2 bases short, with 23 bases between. This CDR3 is built from 18 residues. The germline gives CDR1 SEHNR, CDR2 FQNEAQ (reference sequence).

This clone was recorded only once. The chain uses TRBV6-5 and TRBJ2-5; 8 bases map to TRBD2. The CDR3 has 16 amino acids. V lost 2 bases and J lost 5; bases outside the gene matches: 10. Germline lookup yields CDR1 MNHEY and CDR2 SVGAGI. CDR3 nucleotides: TGTGCCAGCAGTTACGCCCCGGGACTAGTTAGTGAGACCCAGTACTTC. Protein product: CASSYAPGLVSETQYF.

The chain links TRBV7-9 to TRBJ2-1; 10 nucleotides agree with TRBD2. V dropped 5 bases and J dropped 1; count of bases not matched to a gene: 14. The CDR3 consists of 19 residues. Per the germline V gene, CDR1 is SEHNR and CDR2 is FQNEAQ (reference sequence). CDR3 sequence (DNA): TGTGCCAGCAGCCCCCGGTCTAGCGGGGGAACCTATTCCTACAATGAGCAGTTCTTC. Translation gives CASSPRSSGGTYSYNEQFF.

The chain employs TRBV5-4 and TRBJ1-2, with D possibly being TRBD1 (5 bases). The CDR3 runs 14 residues. V lost 3 bases to trimming and J lost 8 bases, with 17 bases between them. CDR1 is SGHNT and CDR2 is YYREEE in the germline V gene (reference sequence). CDR3 amino acids: CASSSGDSLGGYTF. CDR3 DNA: TGTGCCAGCAGCTCGGGGGACTCCCTCGGCGGCTACACCTTC. The full variable domain, with the rest looked up from reference TRBV5-4 and TRBJ1-2, is ETGVTQSPTHLIKTRGQQVTLRCSSQSGHNTVSWYQQALGQGPQFIFQYYREEENGRGNFPPRFSGLQFPNYSSELNVNALELDDSALYLCASSSGDSLGGYTFGSGTRLTVV.

The chain has TRBV4-1 and TRBJ1-6, with D tentatively TRBD1 (5 bases). The CDR3 is 16 residues long. Trimming removed 1 base from V and 8 bases from J, with 15 bases in between. Per germline, CDR1 MGHRA and CDR2 YSYEKL. Here the CDR3 reads CASSQGRGIVDSPLHF. In DNA form, the CDR3 reads TGCGCCAGCAGCCAAGGACGGGGGATAGTGGATTCACCCCTCCACTTT.

The V call is TRBV6-1, the J call TRBJ2-1; 9 bases map to TRBD1. CDR3 length equals 14 residues. CDR1 is MNHNS and CDR2 is SASEGT in the germline V gene. With V trimmed by 5 bases and J by 2 bases, 1 base remained unmatched. The CDR3, as DNA: TGTGCCAGCAGTACAGGGGGCCCCTACAATGAGCAGTTCTTC. This translates into CASSTGGPYNEQFF.

V gene TRBV2 combines with J gene TRBJ1-5; the match to TRBD1 covers 10 bases. V gave up 5 bases and J gave up 2 bases; unmatched junction bases: 6. From germline, CDR1 is SNHLY and CDR2 FYNNEI. The CDR3 extends over 16 amino acids. The CDR3 region has the DNA TGTGCCAGCAGTAAGACAGGGGGCGCTGGCAATCAGCCCCAGCATTTT. Protein: CASSKTGGAGNQPQHF. The full variable domain, its missing parts supplied by reference TRBV2 and TRBJ1-5, is EPEVTQTPSHQVTQMGQEVILRCVPISNHLYFYWYRQILGQKVEFLVSFYNNEISEKSEIFDDQFSVERPDGSNFTLKIRSTKLEDSAMYFCASSKTGGAGNQPQHFGDGTRLSIL.

The chain carries TRBV6-5 and TRBJ1-2; D remains unclear. Per germline, CDR1 MNHEY and CDR2 SVGAGI. The CDR3 contains 14 residues. Trimming took 3 bases from V and 8 from J, leaving 16 bases between them. CDR3 nucleotide sequence: TGTGCCAGCAGTTATGGCCATGCGGCGGAAGGCTACACCTTC. It translates to CASSYGHAAEGYTF.

This clone was detected once. J is TRBJ1-1 and V is TRBV7-9; tentative D call: TRBD1 (6 bases). Germline CDR1 SEHNR, CDR2 FQNEAQ (reference sequence). Deletions cut 3 bases from V and 0 bases from J, with 11 bases between. The CDR3 length is 15 residues. CDR3 residues: CASSFLGGMNTEAFF. The CDR3 DNA sequence: TGTGCCAGCAGCTTCTTAGGGGGAATGAACACTGAAGCTTTCTTT.